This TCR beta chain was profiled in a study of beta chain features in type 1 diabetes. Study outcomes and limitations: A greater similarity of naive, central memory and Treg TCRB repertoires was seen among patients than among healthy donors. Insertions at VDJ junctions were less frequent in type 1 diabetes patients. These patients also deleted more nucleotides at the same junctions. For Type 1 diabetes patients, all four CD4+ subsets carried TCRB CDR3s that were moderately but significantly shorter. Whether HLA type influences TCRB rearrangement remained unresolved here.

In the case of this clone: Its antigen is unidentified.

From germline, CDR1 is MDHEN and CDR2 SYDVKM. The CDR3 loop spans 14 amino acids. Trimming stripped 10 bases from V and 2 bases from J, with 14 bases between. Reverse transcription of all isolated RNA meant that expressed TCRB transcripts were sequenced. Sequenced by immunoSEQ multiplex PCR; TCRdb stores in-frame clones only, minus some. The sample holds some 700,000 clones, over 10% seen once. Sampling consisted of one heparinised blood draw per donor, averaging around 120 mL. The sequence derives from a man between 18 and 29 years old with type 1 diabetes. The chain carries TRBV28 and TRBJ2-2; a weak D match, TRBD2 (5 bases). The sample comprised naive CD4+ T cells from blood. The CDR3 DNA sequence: TGTGCCACCTACCCCGGGGTTAACACCGGGGAGCTGTTTTTT. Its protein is CATYPGVNTGELFF. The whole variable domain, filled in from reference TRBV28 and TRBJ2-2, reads DVKVTQSSRYLVKRTGEKVFLECVQDMDHENMFWYRQDPGLGLRLIYFSYDVKMKEKGDIPEGYSVSREKKERFSLILESASTNQTSMYLCATYPGVNTGELFFGEGSRLTVL.